A single sample gave rise to the 24 T cell receptor beta chains below, sequenced in a study of OX40 agonist ivuxolimab in advanced cancers. Repertoires were generated with immunoSEQ multiplex PCR, while TCRdb's copy carries only in-frame clones and drops some. The sample holds about 82,000 clones; around four fifths are singletons and the top ten take 0.75% to 0.85%. Here the sequenced sample was CD4+ or CD8+ T cells sorted from blood, taken in a trial of the OX40 agonist ivuxolimab. All receptors come from an adult with an advanced solid tumor such as melanoma, head and neck, liver or kidney cancer.

V usage is TRBV4-2 and J usage is TRBJ2-7; D unresolved. Germline loops: CDR1 LGHNA, CDR2 YNFKEQ. This CDR3 has 14 amino acids. Trimming stripped 1 base from V and 0 bases from J, with 7 bases between. CDR3 DNA: TGTGCCAGCAGCCAAGGATTGGGCTCCTACGAGCAGTACTTC. Its translation: CASSQGLGSYEQYF.

The rearrangement uses TRBV6-1 and TRBJ2-3, with TRBD1 identical over 10 bases. Germline CDR1 reads MNHNS; CDR2 reads SASEGT. The V gene end was trimmed by 4 bases and the J gene end by 4 bases; junction bases not matched to a gene: 5. The CDR3 consists of 15 residues. This CDR3 is CASSGGTGAADTQYF. The CDR3 DNA sequence: TGTGCCAGCAGTGGCGGGACAGGGGCCGCAGATACGCAGTATTTT.

This clone was seen a single time. The J gene is TRBJ2-7, the V gene TRBV7-3; 7 nucleotides match TRBD2. CDR1 is SGHTA and CDR2 is FQGTGA in the germline V gene. J lost 2 bases, V lost 2 bases, and 0 bases had no gene match. The CDR3 length is 13 residues. CDR3 nucleotides: TGTGCCAGCAGCTTAGCGGGGGCCTACGAGCAGTACTTC. Its protein is CASSLAGAYEQYF.

The rearrangement links TRBV30 to TRBJ2-1, with TRBD1 identical over 10 bases. This CDR3 has 17 amino acids. V lost 1 base and J lost 4; bases outside the gene matches: 10. The germline V gene has CDR1 GTSNPN and CDR2 SVGIG (reference sequence). The CDR3 loop is CAWSGLGTGDPYNEQFF. In nucleotides, the CDR3 is TGTGCCTGGAGTGGCCTCGGGACAGGGGACCCATACAATGAGCAGTTCTTC.

A single count supports this clone. The chain uses TRBV7-2 and TRBJ2-7, with D possibly being TRBD1 (5 bases). There are 13 residues in the CDR3. Per the germline V gene, CDR1 is SGHTA and CDR2 is FQGNSA. V was shortened by 6 bases and J by 1 base, with 10 bases between the two germline ends. This CDR3 is CASRGPPSYEQYF. For the CDR3, the DNA is TGTGCCAGCAGGGGGCCCCCGTCCTACGAGCAGTACTTC.

The chain recombines TRBV27 with TRBJ2-6; D is uncertain. V lost 6 bases and J 0 bases, leaving 3 bases between the germline ends. This CDR3 is 13 amino acids long. Per germline, CDR1 MNHEY and CDR2 SMNVEV (reference sequence). CDR3 nucleotide sequence: TGTGCCAGCAGGGTCTCTGGGGCCAACGTCCTGACTTTC. The encoded protein is CASRVSGANVLTF.

This sequence joins TRBV2 and TRBJ2-5; possibly TRBD1 for D (6 bases). V was pared by 4 bases and J by 5 bases, with 17 bases between. The germline gives CDR1 SNHLY, CDR2 FYNNEI. The CDR3 is made up of 15 amino acids. CDR3 amino acids: CASSAGGHPGETQYF. The DNA for the CDR3 is TGTGCCAGCAGTGCTGGGGGACACCCAGGGGAGACCCAGTACTTC.

The chain has TRBV7-8 and TRBJ2-5; D tentatively reads TRBD1 or TRBD2 (6 bases each). CDR3 size: 15 residues. The germline gives CDR1 SGHVS, CDR2 FQNEAQ. Trimming pared 1 base from V and 4 bases from J, leaving 13 bases between. CDR3 loop: CASSLERGRRETQYF. The CDR3 bases are TGTGCCAGCAGCTTAGAAAGGGGGAGGCGAGAGACCCAGTACTTC.

The chain joins TRBV7-8 to TRBJ2-1; D gene uncertain. CDR3 length: 16 residues. Trimming took off 0 bases at V and 7 bases at J, with 16 bases between the two ends. Germline lookup yields CDR1 SGHVS and CDR2 FQNEAQ. The CDR3 protein is CASSLALANGANEQFF. In DNA, the CDR3 is TGTGCCAGCAGCTTAGCCTTAGCAAACGGAGCGAATGAGCAGTTCTTC.

The chain joins TRBV6-5 to TRBJ2-7; D possibly corresponds to TRBD1 (5 bases). V shed 2 bases and J shed 3 bases, with 17 bases lying between them. The V gene's germline CDR1 is MNHEY and CDR2 SVGAGI. The CDR3 loop spans 16 amino acids. CDR3 sequence (DNA): TGTGCCAGCAGTTACGGGGCGGCAGGCGAAGGCTACGAGCAGTACTTC. Encoded protein: CASSYGAAGEGYEQYF.

The genes are TRBV2 and TRBJ1-1; D uncertain. The V gene lost 0 bases and the J gene lost 3 bases, with 11 bases spanning the gap. This CDR3 has 15 residues. Looked up from germline, CDR1 is SNHLY and CDR2 is FYNNEI. As DNA, the CDR3 is TGTGCCAGCAGTGAAGCGGCCGGCGCATACACTGAAGCTTTCTTT. Translating gives CASSEAAGAYTEAFF.

The chain uses TRBV25-1 and TRBJ2-3; D is unresolved. From germline, CDR1 is MGHDK and CDR2 SYGVNS. There are 14 residues in the CDR3. With 4 bases removed from V and 0 bases from J, the gap between germline ends came to 8 bases. In DNA, the CDR3 is TGTGCCAGCAGTGGGCAGGTTAGCACAGATACGCAGTATTTT. Residues: CASSGQVSTDTQYF.

The V and J genes are TRBV7-2 and TRBJ2-2; tentative D call: TRBD2 (6 bases). Trimming stripped 5 bases from V and 4 bases from J, with 14 bases between. CDR1 and CDR2 (germline): SGHTA, FQGNSA. The CDR3 sequence is 15 residues long. The CDR3 sequence is CASSPRMGGTGELFF. The CDR3 DNA reads TGTGCCAGCAGCCCGAGGATGGGGGGCACCGGGGAGCTGTTTTTT.

This clone was detected once. The chain carries TRBV6-5 and TRBJ1-5, with 9 bases fitting TRBD1. CDR1 and CDR2 from the germline V gene are MNHEY and SVGAGI. V lost 6 bases and J lost 6; bases outside the gene matches: 3. The CDR3 loop spans 13 amino acids. CDR3 in amino acids: CASRDRGGQPQHF. The DNA of the CDR3 is TGTGCCAGCAGGGACAGGGGTGGTCAGCCCCAGCATTTT.

The V and J genes are TRBV4-3 and TRBJ1-2; D uncertain. V was cut by 0 bases and J by 12 bases, with 14 bases left in between. CDR3 length: 13 amino acids. Germline CDR1 and CDR2: LGHNA and YSLEER. CDR3 amino acids: CASSQDSGRTNTF. CDR3 nucleotides: TGCGCCAGCAGCCAAGATTCGGGCAGAACTAACACCTTC.

This clone was seen only once. The chain joins TRBV19 to TRBJ1-5, with 7 bases identical to TRBD1. With 0 bases clipped from V and 2 bases from J, the junction kept 16 bases outside the gene matches. Germline values: CDR1 LNHDA, CDR2 SQIVND (reference sequence). This CDR3 is 20 amino acids long. Written as DNA, the CDR3 is TGTGCCAGTAGTATAGATGGGGCGACAGGGTGGAGGAGAGGCAATCAGCCCCAGCATTTT. It encodes CASSIDGATGWRRGNQPQHF.

The V gene is TRBV7-8, the J gene TRBJ1-2, with D unclear. The CDR3 has 14 amino acids. The V gene lost 5 bases and the J gene lost 4 bases, with 14 bases spanning the gap. Germline CDR1 is SGHVS and CDR2 is FQNEAQ. The CDR3 nucleotides read TGTGCCAGCAGCGATATACGGGTTGGCTATGGCTACACCTTC. Its protein product is CASSDIRVGYGYTF.

The rearrangement joins TRBV30 to TRBJ2-3; a possible D gene is TRBD2 (5 bases). CDR1 is GTSNPN, CDR2 SVGIG, per germline (reference sequence). V was trimmed by 0 bases and J by 4 bases, leaving 11 bases between them. This CDR3 contains 14 residues. Here the CDR3 reads CAWSVGLAPDTQYF. CDR3 DNA: TGTGCCTGGAGTGTCGGGCTAGCCCCAGATACGCAGTATTTT. The full variable domain, in which reference TRBV30 and TRBJ2-3 provide the parts outside the CDR3, is SQTIHQWPATLVQPVGSPLSLECTVEGTSNPNLYWYRQAAGRGLQLLFYSVGIGQISSEVPQNLSASRPQDRQFILSSKKLLLSDSGFYLCAWSVGLAPDTQYFGPGTRLTVL.

The V gene is TRBV11-2, the J gene TRBJ1-3, with 7 nucleotides matching TRBD1. Germline V CDR1 and CDR2: SGHAT, FQNNGV. This CDR3 has 15 amino acids. The J segment lost 4 bases and the V segment lost 3 bases, leaving 6 bases of the junction unmatched. The CDR3 loop reads CASSFSTGSGNTIYF. DNA for the CDR3: TGTGCCAGCAGCTTCTCGACAGGGAGCGGAAACACCATATATTTT.

The chain is built from TRBV7-8 and TRBJ1-1, with D unresolved. The CDR3 extends over 15 amino acids. Germline-derived CDR1 and CDR2 are SGHVS and FQNEAQ. V was shortened by 1 base and J by 4 bases, with 13 bases between the two germline ends. CDR3 nucleotides: TGTGCCAGCAGCTTAGTTGGTGGGTTGGGCACTGAAGCTTTCTTT. It translates to CASSLVGGLGTEAFF.

This clone has only a few counts. This sequence joins TRBV2 and TRBJ1-2; D is perhaps TRBD1 (5 bases). V was shortened by 10 bases and J by 4 bases, with 13 bases between the two germline ends. CDR3 size: 12 residues. Per germline, CDR1 SNHLY and CDR2 FYNNEI. The CDR3 loop is CAKKTASYGYTF. The CDR3 DNA reads as TGTGCCAAAAAGACAGCAAGCTATGGCTACACCTTC.

The V and J genes are TRBV30 and TRBJ1-5; D is uncertain. Trimming took 0 bases from V and 9 from J, leaving 9 bases between them. This CDR3 region has 12 residues. Germline loops: CDR1 GTSNPN, CDR2 SVGIG (reference sequence). The CDR3 region is CAWSVSVGPQHF. CDR3 nucleotide sequence: TGTGCCTGGAGTGTATCTGTGGGGCCCCAGCATTTT.

DNA for the CDR3: TGCGCCAGCAGCCCGCGACAGGTCCGCTCCTACAATGAGCAGTTCTTC. Translation: CASSPRQVRSYNEQFF. The chain uses TRBV5-1 and TRBJ2-1; a possible D gene is TRBD1 (6 bases). V gave up 4 bases and J gave up 0 bases, with 14 bases separating them. This CDR3 is 16 amino acids long. Germline lookup yields CDR1 SGHRS and CDR2 YFSETQ.

The V gene is TRBV6-1, the J gene TRBJ1-5; D might be TRBD1 (5 bases). The CDR3 runs to 13 residues. Germline CDR1 reads MNHNS; CDR2 reads SASEGT. V was clipped by 11 bases and J by 0 bases, with 11 bases between them. In nucleotides, the CDR3 is TGTGCCGGGGGAGGGATTAGCAATCAGCCCCAGCATTTT. Protein sequence: CAGGGISNQPQHF.